Below, 22 T cell receptor beta chains from the same sample are listed, as sequenced in a study of blood T cell repertoires in COVID-19 (dated by TCRdb to about 2020). The protocol used for the library was the immunoSEQ multiplex PCR assay. Held by TCRdb, this immuneACCESS table contains in-frame sequences only and omits some clones. Under half of the omission traces to an unresolved V gene where checked; the cause of the rest is unknown. The sample records 70,000 to 100,000 clones, about 88% of which are singletons. The biggest ten clones account for roughly 46% of the sample. Sequencing used peripheral blood. All receptors derive from a human donor in a cohort sampled during active COVID-19.

Only a few counts were recorded for this clone. The chain carries TRBV19 and TRBJ2-3; 7 bases agree with TRBD1. V shed 5 bases and J 0 bases; nucleotides not matched to a gene: 5. CDR1 is LNHDA, CDR2 SQIVND, per germline (reference sequence). This CDR3 comprises 15 residues. CDR3 loop: CASSDDRASTDTQYF. The DNA of the CDR3 is TGTGCCAGTAGTGACGACAGGGCTAGCACAGATACGCAGTATTTT.

The CDR3: CASSIGDRVDQPQHF. CDR3 bases: TGCGCCAGCAGCATAGGGGACAGGGTGGATCAGCCCCAGCATTTT. V gene TRBV5-1 combines with J gene TRBJ1-5; TRBD1 agrees at 9 bases. This CDR3 is 15 amino acids long. J was trimmed by 5 bases and V by 4 bases; bases with no gene match: 7. Germline CDR1 SGHRS, CDR2 YFSETQ.

This clone was counted only a few times. CDR3 sequence reads: CASSQARGAGYEQYF. CDR3 nucleotides: TGTGCCAGCAGCCAGGCCAGGGGCGCCGGCTACGAGCAGTACTTC. This sequence joins TRBV4-2 and TRBJ2-7; D might be TRBD1 (6 bases). V lost 3 bases and J lost 3, with 15 bases in between. The CDR3 loop spans 15 amino acids. The germline gives CDR1 LGHNA, CDR2 YNFKEQ.

The chain carries TRBV7-2 and TRBJ1-6; no clear D gene. The CDR3 has 13 residues. CDR1 is SGHTA and CDR2 is FQGNSA in the germline V gene. V lost 2 bases and J lost 8, with 7 bases in between. CDR3 bases: TGTGCCAGCAGCTTAATTCAGGATTCACCCCTCCACTTT. Translation: CASSLIQDSPLHF.

J is TRBJ2-3 and V is TRBV7-2, with TRBD2 as a possible D gene (6 bases). Germline V lookup: CDR1 SGHTA, CDR2 FQGNSA. Trimming removed 3 bases at V and 2 bases at J, with 12 bases between. The CDR3 runs to 15 residues. The CDR3 DNA reads TGTGCCAGCAGCTTGGGGGGTACTAACACAGATACGCAGTATTTT. It is translated as CASSLGGTNTDTQYF.

The chain is built from TRBV7-3 and TRBJ1-5, with TRBD1 identical over 9 bases. Germline CDR1 is SGHTA and CDR2 is FQGTGA. With V trimmed by 5 bases and J by 0 bases, 17 bases remained unmatched. CDR3 length: 20 amino acids. The CDR3 nucleotides are TGTGCCAGCAGCCACGGTAGGGACAGGGATGATACCTATAGCAATCAGCCCCAGCATTTT. It specifies CASSHGRDRDDTYSNQPQHF.

This clone was detected only once. V is TRBV19 and J is TRBJ1-4; perhaps TRBD1 as D (5 bases). The CDR3 spans 15 residues. Trimming took 2 bases from V and 6 from J, leaving 13 bases between them. Germline V gene sequence: CDR1 LNHDA, CDR2 SQIVND (reference sequence). The CDR3 here is CASSIFGPGDEKLFF. The CDR3 DNA follows: TGTGCCAGTAGTATATTTGGGCCGGGGGATGAAAAACTGTTTTTT.

The rearrangement joins TRBV10-3 to TRBJ1-1; 11 positions match TRBD1. V shed 9 bases and J 3 bases; nucleotides not matched to a gene: 3. Germline CDR1 ENHRY, CDR2 SYGVKD. The CDR3 has 13 residues. The CDR3 here is CAMRTGGDTEAFF. For the CDR3, the DNA is TGTGCCATGAGGACAGGGGGCGACACTGAAGCTTTCTTT.

Note on this clone: The same CDR3 is also encoded by other DNA sequences in this sample. V is TRBV7-9 and J is TRBJ2-3, with 9 bases aligning to TRBD1. The CDR3 has 14 residues. Germline V lookup: CDR1 SEHNR, CDR2 FQNEAQ (reference sequence). J gave up 0 bases and V 7 bases, and 2 bases lay outside the gene matches. For the CDR3, the DNA is TGTGCCAGCACCGGGACAGGGAGCACAGATACGCAGTATTTT. Protein sequence: CASTGTGSTDTQYF.

The gene calls are TRBV7-3 and TRBJ2-3; the match to TRBD2 covers 7 bases. The CDR3 is 14 amino acids. The germline CDR1 and CDR2 sequences are SGHTA and FQGTGA. The J segment lost 2 bases and the V segment lost 5 bases, leaving 4 bases of the junction unmatched. In DNA, the CDR3 is TGTGCCAGCAGCCTAGGGACTAACACAGATACGCAGTATTTT. It translates to CASSLGTNTDTQYF.

The chain couples TRBV5-5 to TRBJ1-2; tentatively, D is TRBD1 (6 bases). CDR1 SGHKS and CDR2 YYEKEE come from the germline V gene (reference sequence). CDR3 size: 13 residues. The germline V and J ends were trimmed by 4 bases and 4 bases, with 11 bases remaining between them. CDR3 nucleotides: TGTGCCAGCAGCCAGGACAGTCTCTATGGCTACACCTTC. Amino acids: CASSQDSLYGYTF. Looking up the rest from reference TRBV5-5 and TRBJ1-2 gives the full variable domain: DAGVTQSPTHLIKTRGQQVTLRCSPISGHKSVSWYQQVLGQGPQFIFQYYEKEERGRGNFPDRFSARQFPNYSSELNVNALLLGDSALYLCASSQDSLYGYTFGSGTRLTVV.

Written as DNA, the CDR3 is TGTGCCAGCAGACAAACAGCCGCTGGCTATTATGGCTACACCTTC. Translating it yields CASRQTAAGYYGYTF. The rearrangement uses TRBV14 and TRBJ1-2; D remains ambiguous. This CDR3 spans 15 amino acids. Trimming cost V 6 bases and J 5 bases, with 19 bases left between them. Germline V CDR1 and CDR2: SGHDN, FVKESK. Complete variable domain (other parts from reference TRBV14 and TRBJ1-2): EAGVTQFPSHSVIEKGQTVTLRCDPISGHDNLYWYRRVMGKEIKFLLHFVKESKQDESGMPNNRFLAERTGGTYSTLKVQPAELEDSGVYFCASRQTAAGYYGYTFGSGTRLTVV.

The J gene is TRBJ2-7, the V gene TRBV11-3; 7 nucleotides match TRBD1. This CDR3 comprises 14 residues. The trim removed 8 bases at V and 2 bases at J, leaving 9 bases unmatched. Per the germline V gene, CDR1 is SGHNT and CDR2 is YENEEA. CDR3 bases: TGTGCCAGCCAAGGACAGGCGAGACCCTACGAGCAGTACTTC. Protein: CASQGQARPYEQYF.

V is TRBV7-3 and J is TRBJ2-5, with 10 bases lining up with TRBD2. CDR1 is SGHTA and CDR2 is FQGTGA in the germline V gene. The CDR3 is 14 residues long. V lost 4 bases, J lost 7 bases, and 6 bases stayed unmatched. CDR3 protein: CASSSLAGDGTQYF. The DNA for the CDR3 is TGTGCCAGCAGCTCCCTAGCGGGAGATGGGACCCAGTACTTC.

The chain has TRBV15 and TRBJ1-4, with 9 bases fitting TRBD1. V was pared by 3 bases and J by 0 bases, with 2 bases of the junction left unmatched. Germline lookup yields CDR1 LNHNV and CDR2 YYDKDF (reference sequence). The CDR3 loop spans 16 amino acids. Here the CDR3 reads CATSSDRGATNEKLFF. CDR3 DNA sequence: TGTGCCACCAGCAGTGACAGGGGGGCAACTAATGAAAAACTGTTTTTT. The complete variable domain, with remaining parts taken from reference TRBV15 and TRBJ1-4, reads DAMVIQNPRYQVTQFGKPVTLSCSQTLNHNVMYWYQQKSSQAPKLLFHYYDKDFNNEADTPDNFQSRRPNTSFCFLDIRSPGLGDTAMYLCATSSDRGATNEKLFFGSGTQLSVL.

The chain joins TRBV5-1 to TRBJ2-5; TRBD1 matches 7 bases. Germline-derived CDR1 and CDR2 are SGHRS and YFSETQ. Unmatched junction bases numbered 5, after V lost 3 bases and J lost 0 bases. CDR3 length: 15 amino acids. The chain's CDR3 is CASSYRGGDQETQYF. Here the CDR3 DNA reads TGCGCCAGCAGCTACAGGGGTGGGGACCAAGAGACCCAGTACTTC.

The chain combines TRBV5-4 with TRBJ2-7; 11 nucleotides match TRBD2. The germline V gene has CDR1 SGHNT and CDR2 YYREEE (reference sequence). Germline trimming cut 0 bases from V and 2 bases from J; bases unmatched to any gene: 7. The CDR3 length is 17 residues. The CDR3 sequence: CASSLGRLAGIAYEQYF. CDR3 in DNA: TGTGCCAGCAGCTTGGGAAGACTAGCGGGAATTGCCTACGAGCAGTACTTC.

The J gene is TRBJ1-1, the V gene TRBV4-1, with D possibly matching TRBD1 (6 bases). This CDR3 is built from 17 residues. With 0 bases removed from V and 2 bases from J, the gap between germline ends came to 16 bases. Germline CDR1 is MGHRA and CDR2 is YSYEKL. CDR3 amino acids: CASSQEMDSDLNTEAFF. The CDR3 DNA reads TGCGCCAGCAGCCAAGAAATGGACAGTGACCTTAACACTGAAGCTTTCTTT.

In nucleotides, the CDR3 is TGTGCCACCAGTGATGCAGGGGCAACCGGGAGGGCCCACAATGAGCAGTTCTTC. This sequence encodes CATSDAGATGRAHNEQFF. The chain recombines TRBV24-1 with TRBJ2-1, with 8 positions matching TRBD2. Germline V gene data show CDR1 as KGHDR and CDR2 as SFDVKD. Trimming removed 3 bases from V and 5 bases from J; junction bases left unmatched: 14. The CDR3 is made up of 18 amino acids.

This clone appeared a single time. The chain recombines TRBV20-1 with TRBJ2-1; TRBD2 matches at 7 bases. CDR3 length equals 11 residues. The germline gives CDR1 DFQATT, CDR2 SNEGSKA (reference sequence). The V and J ends lost 6 bases and 6 bases, in that order; junction bases with no gene match: 2. The CDR3 nucleotides are TGCAGTGCGGGGACTACCAATGAGCAGTTCTTC. This codes for CSAGTTNEQFF.

This clone was detected a few times. V is TRBV27 and J is TRBJ1-2; TRBD1 matches at 9 bases. J was trimmed by 6 bases and V by 5 bases; bases with no gene match: 10. The CDR3 has 15 residues. Germline assignment: CDR1 MNHEY and CDR2 SMNVEV (reference sequence). DNA for the CDR3: TGTGCCAGCAGTCCAGGGACAGGGAGCGCTCATGGCTACACCTTC. Its protein is CASSPGTGSAHGYTF.

This sequence joins TRBV9 and TRBJ2-1; 9 nucleotides align to TRBD2. CDR1 and CDR2 from the germline V gene are SGDLS and YYNGEE. The CDR3 is 14 residues long. V was pared by 3 bases and J by 7 bases, with 5 bases of the junction left unmatched. The CDR3 reads CASSEGLAGNEQFF. The CDR3 DNA reads TGTGCCAGCAGCGAAGGGCTAGCGGGAAATGAGCAGTTCTTC.